This T cell receptor beta chain comes out of a study of control samples from healthy donors and cancer patients. TCRdb keeps only in-frame clones here, not all; method: immunoSEQ multiplex PCR. Of about 90,000 clones listed, around nine tenths are singletons. After removal of 4 bases from V and 0 bases from J, the junction contained 7 bases not matched to a gene. CDR1 and CDR2 from the germline V gene are SEHNR and FQNEAQ (reference sequence). There are 17 residues in the CDR3. This clone is a singleton in its sample. The chain employs TRBV7-9 and TRBJ2-1; 9 nucleotides line up with TRBD2. Specimen: blood. The receptor was isolated from a woman aged 18-29 years in good health. The CDR3 sequence is CASSSKAGGSSYNEQFF. The CDR3 region has the DNA TGTGCCAGCAGCTCTAAAGCGGGGGGTAGCTCCTACAATGAGCAGTTCTTC.